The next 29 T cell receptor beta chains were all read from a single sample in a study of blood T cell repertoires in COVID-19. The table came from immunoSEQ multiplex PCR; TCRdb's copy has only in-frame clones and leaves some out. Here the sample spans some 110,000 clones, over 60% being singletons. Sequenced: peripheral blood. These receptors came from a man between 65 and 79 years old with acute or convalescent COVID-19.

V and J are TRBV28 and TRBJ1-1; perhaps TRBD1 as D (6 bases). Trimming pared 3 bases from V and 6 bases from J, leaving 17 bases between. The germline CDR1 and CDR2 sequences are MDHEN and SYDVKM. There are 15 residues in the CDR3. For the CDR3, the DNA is TGTGCCAGCAGTTTTCCTCGTAACAGGGCCCCTGAAGCTTTCTTT. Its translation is CASSFPRNRAPEAFF. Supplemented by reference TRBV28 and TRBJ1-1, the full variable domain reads DVKVTQSSRYLVKRTGEKVFLECVQDMDHENMFWYRQDPGLGLRLIYFSYDVKMKEKGDIPEGYSVSREKKERFSLILESASTNQTSMYLCASSFPRNRAPEAFFGQGTRLTVV.

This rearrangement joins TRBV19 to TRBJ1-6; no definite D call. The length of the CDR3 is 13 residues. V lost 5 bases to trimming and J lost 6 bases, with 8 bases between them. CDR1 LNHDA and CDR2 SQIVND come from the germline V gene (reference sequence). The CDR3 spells CASSGQSNSPLHF. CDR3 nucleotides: TGTGCCAGTAGTGGCCAGTCTAATTCACCCCTCCACTTT.

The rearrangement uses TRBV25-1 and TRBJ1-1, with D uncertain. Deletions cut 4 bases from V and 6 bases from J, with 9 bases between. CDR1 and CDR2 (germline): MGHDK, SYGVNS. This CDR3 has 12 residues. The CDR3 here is CASSGRAAEAFF. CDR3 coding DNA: TGTGCCAGCAGTGGGCGGGCCGCTGAAGCTTTCTTT. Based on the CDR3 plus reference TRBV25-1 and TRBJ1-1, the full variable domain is EADIYQTPRYLVIGTGKKITLECSQTMGHDKMYWYQQDPGMELHLIHYSYGVNSTEKGDLSSESTVSRIRTEHFPLTLESARPSHTSQYLCASSGRAAEAFFGQGTRLTVV.

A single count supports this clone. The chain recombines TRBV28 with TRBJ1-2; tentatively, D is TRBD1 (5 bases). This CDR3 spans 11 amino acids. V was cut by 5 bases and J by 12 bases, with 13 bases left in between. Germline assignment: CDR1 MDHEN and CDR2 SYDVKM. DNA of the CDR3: TGTGCCAGCAGTAGTTCCCAGGGTGACACCTTC. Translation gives CASSSSQGDTF.

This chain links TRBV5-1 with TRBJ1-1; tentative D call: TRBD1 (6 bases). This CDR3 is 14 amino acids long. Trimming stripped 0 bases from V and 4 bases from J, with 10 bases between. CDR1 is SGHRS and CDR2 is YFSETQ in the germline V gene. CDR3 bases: TGCGCCAGCAGCTTGGGGCAGGGGAGCACTGAAGCTTTCTTT. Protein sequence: CASSLGQGSTEAFF. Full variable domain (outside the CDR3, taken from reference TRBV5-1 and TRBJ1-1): KAGVTQTPRYLIKTRGQQVTLSCSPISGHRSVSWYQQTPGQGLQFLFEYFSETQRNKGNFPGRFSGRQFSNSRSEMNVSTLELGDSALYLCASSLGQGSTEAFFGQGTRLTVV.

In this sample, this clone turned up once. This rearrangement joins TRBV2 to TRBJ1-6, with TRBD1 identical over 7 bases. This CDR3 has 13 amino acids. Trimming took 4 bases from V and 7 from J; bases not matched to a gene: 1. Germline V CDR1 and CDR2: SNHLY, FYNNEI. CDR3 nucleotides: TGTGCCAGCAGTGGGGACAGAAATTCACCCCTCCACTTT. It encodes CASSGDRNSPLHF.

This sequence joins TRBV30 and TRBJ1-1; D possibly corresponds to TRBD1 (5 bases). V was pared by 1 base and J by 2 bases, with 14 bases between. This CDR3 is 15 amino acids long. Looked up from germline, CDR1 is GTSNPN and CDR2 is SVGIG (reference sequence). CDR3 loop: CAWSARQIFNTEAFF. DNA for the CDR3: TGTGCCTGGAGTGCCCGACAGATATTTAACACTGAAGCTTTCTTT.

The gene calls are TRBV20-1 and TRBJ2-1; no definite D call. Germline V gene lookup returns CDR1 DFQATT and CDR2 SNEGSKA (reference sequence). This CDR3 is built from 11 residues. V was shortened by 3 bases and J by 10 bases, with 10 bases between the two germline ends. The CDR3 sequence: CSASRVSEQFF. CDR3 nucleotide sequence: TGCAGTGCTAGTCGTGTATCGGAGCAGTTCTTC.

As DNA, the CDR3 is TGTGCCAGCAGTTCTGCTAGCGGCCAAGAGACCCAGTACTTC. Residues: CASSSASGQETQYF. The rearrangement links TRBV5-8 to TRBJ2-5; 7 bases line up with TRBD2. Germline assignment: CDR1 SGHTS and CDR2 YDEGEE. CDR3 length: 14 amino acids. V trimming: 5 bases; J trimming: 1 base; junction bases outside the gene matches: 5.

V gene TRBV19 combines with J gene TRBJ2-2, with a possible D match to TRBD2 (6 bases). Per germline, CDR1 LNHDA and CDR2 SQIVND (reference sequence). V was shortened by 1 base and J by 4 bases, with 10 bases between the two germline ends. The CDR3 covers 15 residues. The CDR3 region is CASSIAGLATGELFF. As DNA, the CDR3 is TGTGCCAGTAGTATAGCGGGACTCGCCACCGGGGAGCTGTTTTTT.

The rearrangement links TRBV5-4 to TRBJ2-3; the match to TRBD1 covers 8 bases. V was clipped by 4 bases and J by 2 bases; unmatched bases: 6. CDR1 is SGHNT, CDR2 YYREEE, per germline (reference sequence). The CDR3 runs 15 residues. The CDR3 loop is CASSTDRDHTDTQYF. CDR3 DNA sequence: TGTGCCAGCAGCACGGACAGGGACCACACAGATACGCAGTATTTT. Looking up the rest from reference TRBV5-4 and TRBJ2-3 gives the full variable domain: ETGVTQSPTHLIKTRGQQVTLRCSSQSGHNTVSWYQQALGQGPQFIFQYYREEENGRGNFPPRFSGLQFPNYSSELNVNALELDDSALYLCASSTDRDHTDTQYFGPGTRLTVL.

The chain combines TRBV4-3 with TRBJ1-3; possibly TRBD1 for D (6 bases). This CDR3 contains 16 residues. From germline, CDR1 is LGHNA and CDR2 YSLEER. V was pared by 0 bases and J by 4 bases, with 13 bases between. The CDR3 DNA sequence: TGCGCCAGCAGCCAAGATCGTGGCAGGGGAGGAAACACCATATATTTT. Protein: CASSQDRGRGGNTIYF.

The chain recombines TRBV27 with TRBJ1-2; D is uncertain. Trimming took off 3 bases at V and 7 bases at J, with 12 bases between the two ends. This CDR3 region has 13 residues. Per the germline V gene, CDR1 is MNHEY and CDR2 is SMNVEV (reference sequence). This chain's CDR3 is CASSFRDLGGYTF. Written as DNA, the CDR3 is TGTGCCAGCAGTTTTAGAGACCTAGGTGGCTACACCTTC.

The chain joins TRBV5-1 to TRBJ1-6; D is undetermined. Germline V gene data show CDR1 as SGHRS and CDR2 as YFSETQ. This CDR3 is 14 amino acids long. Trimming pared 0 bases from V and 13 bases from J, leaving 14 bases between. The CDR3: CASSLDGPPEPLHF. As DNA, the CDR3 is TGCGCCAGCAGCTTGGACGGCCCTCCGGAGCCCCTCCACTTT.

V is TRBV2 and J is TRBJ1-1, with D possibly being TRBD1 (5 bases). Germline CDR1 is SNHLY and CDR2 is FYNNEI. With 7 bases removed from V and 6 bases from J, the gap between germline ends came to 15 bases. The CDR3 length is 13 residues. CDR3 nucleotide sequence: TGTGCCAGCATATTCCAAACAGGTCCTGAAGCTTTCTTT. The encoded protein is CASIFQTGPEAFF.

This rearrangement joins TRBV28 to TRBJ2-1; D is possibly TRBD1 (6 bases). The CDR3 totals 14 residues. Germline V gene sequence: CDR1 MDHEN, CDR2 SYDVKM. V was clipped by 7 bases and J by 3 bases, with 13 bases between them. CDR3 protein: CASTTQGHYNEQFF. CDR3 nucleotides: TGTGCCAGCACCACCCAGGGGCACTACAATGAGCAGTTCTTC.

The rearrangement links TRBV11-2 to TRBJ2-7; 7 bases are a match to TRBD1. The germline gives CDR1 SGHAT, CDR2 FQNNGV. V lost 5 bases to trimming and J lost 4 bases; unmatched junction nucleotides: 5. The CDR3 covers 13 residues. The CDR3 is CASSLTGDYEQYF. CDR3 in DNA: TGTGCCAGCAGCCTAACAGGGGATTACGAGCAGTACTTC.

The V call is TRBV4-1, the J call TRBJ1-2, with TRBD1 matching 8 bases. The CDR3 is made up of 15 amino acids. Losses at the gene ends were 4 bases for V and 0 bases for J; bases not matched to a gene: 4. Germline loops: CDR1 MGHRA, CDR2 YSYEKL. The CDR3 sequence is CASSLRTGTNYGYTF. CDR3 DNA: TGCGCCAGCAGCCTGAGGACAGGGACTAACTATGGCTACACCTTC.

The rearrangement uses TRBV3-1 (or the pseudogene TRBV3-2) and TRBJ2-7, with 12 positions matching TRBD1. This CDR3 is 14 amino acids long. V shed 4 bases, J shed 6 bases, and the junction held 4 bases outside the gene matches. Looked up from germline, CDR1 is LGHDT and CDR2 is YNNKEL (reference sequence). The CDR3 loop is CASSPRDRGREQYF. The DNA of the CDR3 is TGTGCCAGCAGCCCCCGGGACAGGGGGCGCGAGCAGTACTTC.

The CDR3 loop is CAISEGQGFGGYTF. The CDR3 region has the DNA TGTGCCATCAGTGAAGGACAGGGGTTCGGTGGCTACACCTTC. This sequence joins TRBV10-3 and TRBJ1-2, with TRBD1 identical over 9 bases. Trimming took 3 bases from V and 7 from J; bases not matched to a gene: 6. The CDR3 extends over 14 amino acids. From germline, CDR1 is ENHRY and CDR2 SYGVKD.

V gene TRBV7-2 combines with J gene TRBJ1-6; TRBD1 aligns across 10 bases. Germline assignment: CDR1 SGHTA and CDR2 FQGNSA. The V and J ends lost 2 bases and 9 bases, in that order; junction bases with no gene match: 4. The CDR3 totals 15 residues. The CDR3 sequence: CASSLPTGGSSPLHF. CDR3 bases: TGTGCCAGCAGCTTACCGACAGGGGGCAGTTCACCCCTCCACTTT.

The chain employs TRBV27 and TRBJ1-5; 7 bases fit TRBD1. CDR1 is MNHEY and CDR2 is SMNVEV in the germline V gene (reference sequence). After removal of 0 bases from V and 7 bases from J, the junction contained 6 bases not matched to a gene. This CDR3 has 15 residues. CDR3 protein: CASSLSVAGGQPQHF. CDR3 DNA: TGTGCCAGCAGTTTATCGGTAGCAGGGGGACAGCCCCAGCATTTT.

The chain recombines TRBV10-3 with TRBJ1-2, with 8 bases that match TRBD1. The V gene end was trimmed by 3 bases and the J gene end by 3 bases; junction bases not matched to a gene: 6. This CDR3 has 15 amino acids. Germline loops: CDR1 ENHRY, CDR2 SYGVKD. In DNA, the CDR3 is TGTGCCATCAGTGATCGGACAGGGACGGACTATGGCTACACCTTC. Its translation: CAISDRTGTDYGYTF.

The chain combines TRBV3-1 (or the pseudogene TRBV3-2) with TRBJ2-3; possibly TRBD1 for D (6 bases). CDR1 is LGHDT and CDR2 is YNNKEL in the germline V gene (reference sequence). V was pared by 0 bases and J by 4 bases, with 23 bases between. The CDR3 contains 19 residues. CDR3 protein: CASSQELPAVVGAADTQYF. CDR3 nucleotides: TGTGCCAGCAGCCAAGAACTTCCAGCGGTGGTGGGGGCCGCAGATACGCAGTATTTT.

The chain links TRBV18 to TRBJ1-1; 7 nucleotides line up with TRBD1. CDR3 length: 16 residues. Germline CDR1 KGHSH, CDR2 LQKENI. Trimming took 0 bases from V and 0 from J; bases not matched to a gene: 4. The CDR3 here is CASSPPGTVLNTEAFF. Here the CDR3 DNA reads TGTGCCAGCTCACCACCCGGGACAGTTTTGAACACTGAAGCTTTCTTT.

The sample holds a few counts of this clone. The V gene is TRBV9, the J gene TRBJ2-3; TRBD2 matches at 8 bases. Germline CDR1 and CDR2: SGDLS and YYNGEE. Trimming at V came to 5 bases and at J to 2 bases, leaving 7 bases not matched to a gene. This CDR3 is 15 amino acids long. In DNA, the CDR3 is TGTGCCAGCAGGGGGGGTAGCGGGGACACAGATACGCAGTATTTT. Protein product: CASRGGSGDTDTQYF.

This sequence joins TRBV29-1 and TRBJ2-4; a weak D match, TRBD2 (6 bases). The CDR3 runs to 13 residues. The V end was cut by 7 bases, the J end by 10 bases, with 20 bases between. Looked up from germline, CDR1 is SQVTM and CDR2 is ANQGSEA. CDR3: CSGSERGAGIQYF. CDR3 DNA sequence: TGCAGCGGGAGCGAGAGGGGAGCGGGTATTCAGTACTTC.

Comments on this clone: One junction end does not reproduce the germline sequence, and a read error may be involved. CDR3 nucleotide sequence: TGTGCCAGCGGCCAAGATGGGTACAGCTCTGGGGCCAACGTCCTGACTTTC. It codes for CASGQDGYSSGANVLTF. The V call is TRBV4-2, the J call TRBJ2-6; D call uncertain. This CDR3 comprises 17 residues. The V gene's germline CDR1 is LGHNA and CDR2 YNFKEQ.

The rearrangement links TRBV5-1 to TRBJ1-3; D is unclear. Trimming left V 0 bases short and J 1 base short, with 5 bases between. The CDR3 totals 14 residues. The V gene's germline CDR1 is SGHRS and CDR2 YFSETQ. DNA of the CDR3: TGCGCCAGCAGCTTGGGCACTTCTGGAAACACCATATATTTT. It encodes CASSLGTSGNTIYF.